The rows below give T cell receptor beta chains drawn from one sample of a study of T cell responses to AZD1222 COVID-19 vaccine. This table comes from immunoSEQ multiplex PCR, and its TCRdb copy is limited to in-frame clones, with some not included. The data hold about 130,000 clones, with around 90% observed a single time. The specimen comprised peripheral blood, sampled 28 days after the second AZD1222 dose. The source is an adult who received the AZD1222 COVID-19 vaccine. CDR3s include the opening cysteine and the closing phenylalanine or tryptophan. Each record gives: D gene, clone size, V gene, J gene, CDR3 DNA, CDR3 protein. D genes are given only for firm matches. Rows may omit the clone size; those that give it use once, few, many or a size class.

D: .; size: .; V: TRBV9; J: TRBJ2-7; DNA: TGTGCCAGCAGCCCCTCGACCCTAACCTACGAGCAGTACTTC; CDR3: CASSPSTLTYEQYF
D: TRBD1; size: .; V: TRBV5-1; J: TRBJ1-2; DNA: TGCGCCAGCAGCCCGGGGACAGGGATGGCGGGCTACACCTTC; CDR3: CASSPGTGMAGYTF
D: .; size: once; V: TRBV30; J: TRBJ1-2; DNA: TGTGCCTGGGCTCAGTTAGGGGCGATTCAGGGCTACACCTTC; CDR3: CAWAQLGAIQGYTF
D: .; size: once; V: TRBV6-5; J: TRBJ1-1; DNA: TGTGCCAGCAAGAAGACTTCGTTGCAGGGCACTGAAGCTTTCTTT; CDR3: CASKKTSLQGTEAFF
D: .; size: .; V: TRBV19; J: TRBJ1-2; DNA: TGTGCCAGTATCGGAAGTCTCCCGTATGGCTACACCTTC; CDR3: CASIGSLPYGYTF
D: TRBD2; size: .; V: TRBV7-3; J: TRBJ2-3; DNA: TGTGCCAGCAGCTTAATGCGGGGGGGCGGAACAGATACGCAGTATTTT; CDR3: CASSLMRGGGTDTQYF
D: .; size: .; V: TRBV9; J: TRBJ1-2; DNA: TGTGCCAGCAGCGCAAACCAGGGGCGCGACTATGGCTACACCTTC; CDR3: CASSANQGRDYGYTF
D: .; size: .; V: TRBV18; J: TRBJ2-1; DNA: TGTGCCAGCTCCAAGGGGTATTTGAATGAGCAGTTCTTC; CDR3: CASSKGYLNEQFF
D: .; size: .; V: TRBV19; J: TRBJ2-7; DNA: TGTGCCAGTAGTATGGGCGGCTCAGGGAGTTACGAGCAGTACTTC; CDR3: CASSMGGSGSYEQYF
D: .; size: .; V: TRBV6-1; J: TRBJ2-7; DNA: TGTGCCAGCAGTGAAGCATACGAGCAGTACTTC; CDR3: CASSEAYEQYF
D: .; size: .; V: TRBV27; J: TRBJ1-3; DNA: TGTGCCAGCAGTTTATCGATGGGGGGACGGATCTCTGGAAACACCATATATTTT; CDR3: CASSLSMGGRISGNTIYF
D: TRBD1; size: few; V: TRBV3-1/TRBV3-2; J: TRBJ2-7; DNA: TGTGCCAGCAGCGAGTCGACAGGGACCTACGAGCAGTACTTC; CDR3: CASSESTGTYEQYF
D: TRBD1; size: .; V: TRBV5-1; J: TRBJ1-2; DNA: TGCGCCAGCAGGTCGGACAGGGGGATTGGCTACACCTTC; CDR3: CASRSDRGIGYTF
D: .; size: few; V: TRBV6-5; J: TRBJ1-5; DNA: TGTGCCAGCAGTACCCAGGATAATCAGCCCCAGCATTTT; CDR3: CASSTQDNQPQHF
D: TRBD1; size: .; V: TRBV11-2; J: TRBJ1-2; DNA: TGTGCCAGCCGACGGGACAGGGGGTCCTATGGCTACACCTTC; CDR3: CASRRDRGSYGYTF
D: .; size: .; V: TRBV2; J: TRBJ2-5; DNA: TGTGCCAGCAATCGCTTTGTTGGACAGCTGGAGACCCAGTACTTC; CDR3: CASNRFVGQLETQYF
D: .; size: once; V: TRBV29-1; J: TRBJ2-5; DNA: TGCAGCGTTGAAACCCGGGAGACCCAGTACTTC; CDR3: CSVETRETQYF
D: .; size: .; V: TRBV6-1; J: TRBJ1-6; DNA: TGTGCCAGCAGTGAATTCGACCTGCCTAAGGCCCTCCACTTT; CDR3: CASSEFDLPKALHF
D: .; size: .; V: TRBV19; J: TRBJ1-3; DNA: TGTGCCAGTAGTACACAGGGAAGCGGGTTCGGAAACACCATATATTTT; CDR3: CASSTQGSGFGNTIYF
D: .; size: once; V: TRBV5-1; J: TRBJ2-1; DNA: TGCGCCAGCAGCTTAGGGGACTCCAGGAATGAGCAGTTCTTC; CDR3: CASSLGDSRNEQFF
D: .; size: .; V: TRBV5-6; J: TRBJ1-1; DNA: TGTGCCAGCAGTAATGGGTGGGGAGCCACTGAAGCTTTCTTT; CDR3: CASSNGWGATEAFF
D: TRBD2; size: few; V: TRBV7-2; J: TRBJ2-1; DNA: TGTGCCAGCAGCTTAGCGCCGGGGGGGCCTTTCAATGAGCAGTTCTTC; CDR3: CASSLAPGGPFNEQFF
D: .; size: .; V: TRBV24-1; J: TRBJ1-4; DNA: TGTGCCACCAGTGACTCGGGGGCGACTAATGAAAAACTGTTTTTT; CDR3: CATSDSGATNEKLFF
D: .; size: .; V: TRBV27; J: TRBJ1-5; DNA: TGTGCCAGCAGTTCTCGGGTCCAGGATATGCCCCAGCATTTT; CDR3: CASSSRVQDMPQHF